This TCR beta chain came from a study of PD-1 blockade in classical Hodgkin lymphoma. The CDR3 extends over 14 amino acids. Findings of the study overall: No one has yet defined what causes the repertoire differences, which may be disease activity or prior therapy. It was reported that newly diagnosed patients had less baseline TCR diversity than healthy donors.

The table lists this clone with a count of one. Its antigen is as yet unknown. Time point noted: newly diagnosed, previously untreated cHL patient sample. CD8+ T cell isolation from thawed PBMCs was performed by magnetic negative selection. The method was immunoSEQ multiplex PCR; TCRdb's version includes in-frame clones alone and lacks a portion of them. The table records around 23,000 clones, around 87% of them present only once. The chain links TRBV21-1 to TRBJ2-3; the D call TRBD2 from the table was never checked on the DNA. TRBV21-1 is deemed a pseudogene. Material: CD8+ T cells from blood. This TCR derives from a human donor with classical Hodgkin lymphoma. In DNA form, the CDR3 reads TGTGCCAGCAGCAAACCCCAGGGAGGGGATACGCAGTATTTT. Protein sequence: CASSKPQGGDTQYF.